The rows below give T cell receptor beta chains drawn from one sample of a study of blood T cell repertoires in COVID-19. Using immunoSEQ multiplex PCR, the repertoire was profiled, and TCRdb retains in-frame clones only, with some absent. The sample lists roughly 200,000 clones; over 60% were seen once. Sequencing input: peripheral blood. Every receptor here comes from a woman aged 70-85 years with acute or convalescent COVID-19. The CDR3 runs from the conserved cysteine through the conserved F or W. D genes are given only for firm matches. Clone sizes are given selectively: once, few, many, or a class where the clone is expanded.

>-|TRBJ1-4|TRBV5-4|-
TGTGCCAGCAGTTCAGCGACTAATGAAAAACTGTTTTTT
CASSSATNEKLFF
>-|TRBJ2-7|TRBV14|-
TGTGCCAGCAGCCACGCAAACAGTGGCCTGGCCTTC
CASSHANSGLAF
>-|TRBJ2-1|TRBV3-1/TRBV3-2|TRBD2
TGTGCCAGCAGCCCTTCGAACGAAGCGGGGGATGAGCAGTTCTTC
CASSPSNEAGDEQFF
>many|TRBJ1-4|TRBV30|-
TGTGCCTGGAGTATCTCCCGCACAGCAACTAATGAAAAACTGTTTTTT
CAWSISRTATNEKLFF
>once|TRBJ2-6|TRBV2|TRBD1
TGTGCCAGCAGTGATCCCAGTCGACAGGGGACTGGGGCCAACGTCCTGACTTTC
CASSDPSRQGTGANVLTF
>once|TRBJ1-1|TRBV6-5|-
TGTGCCAGCAGGAAACAGCAGAACACTGAAGCTTTCTTT
CASRKQQNTEAFF
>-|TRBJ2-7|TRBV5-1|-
TGCGCCAGCAAAAAACAACAGGGATATTACGAGCAGTACTTC
CASKKQQGYYEQYF
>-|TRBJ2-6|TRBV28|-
TGTGCCAGCAGTTTCCGGGGGTCTGGGGCCAACGTCCTGACTTTC
CASSFRGSGANVLTF
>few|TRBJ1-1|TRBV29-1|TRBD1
TGCAGCGTGGGACAGGGAGGGAACACTGAAGCTTTCTTT
CSVGQGGNTEAFF
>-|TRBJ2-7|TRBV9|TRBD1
TGTGCCAGCAGCGGGAGGGACGGGACAGGGACCTCCTACGAGCAGTACTTC
CASSGRDGTGTSYEQYF
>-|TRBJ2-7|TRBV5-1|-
TGCGCCAGCAGCTGGGGACAAAGCGTGAGCTCCTACGAGCAGTACTTC
CASSWGQSVSSYEQYF
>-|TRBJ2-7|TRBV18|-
TGTGCCAGCTCACTACAGGGTCCTGACGAGCAGTACTTC
CASSLQGPDEQYF
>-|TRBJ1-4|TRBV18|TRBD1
TGTGCCAGCTCCGCAGGACAGGGGGCAGGAGAAAAACTGTTTTTT
CASSAGQGAGEKLFF
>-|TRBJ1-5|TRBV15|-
TGTGCCACCCGGAGCATGAGCAATCAGCCCCAGCATTTT
CATRSMSNQPQHF
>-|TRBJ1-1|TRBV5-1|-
TGCGCCAGCAGCTTCACAGCGAACACTGAAGCTTTCTTT
CASSFTANTEAFF
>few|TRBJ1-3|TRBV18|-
TGTGCCAGCTCACCCGGAAGACAGGCGCCCTCTGGAAACACCATATATTTT
CASSPGRQAPSGNTIYF
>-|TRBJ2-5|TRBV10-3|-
TGTGCCATCAGTGACATGGCAGGCTCTCAAGAGACCCAGTACTTC
CAISDMAGSQETQYF
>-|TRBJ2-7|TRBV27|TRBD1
TGTGCCAGCAGTGGGACAGGGCCCCCTTACTCCTACGAGCAGTACTTC
CASSGTGPPYSYEQYF
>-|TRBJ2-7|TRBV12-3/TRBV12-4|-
TGTGCCAGCAGTTTTTCTAGCTATGACGAGCAGTACTTC
CASSFSSYDEQYF
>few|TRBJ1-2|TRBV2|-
TGTGCCAGCAGTGAATACAGAACATCTAACTATGGCTACACCTTC
CASSEYRTSNYGYTF
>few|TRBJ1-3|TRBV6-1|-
TGTGCCAGCAGTGAGCAGGACAGTTTCGCTGGAAACACCATATATTTT
CASSEQDSFAGNTIYF
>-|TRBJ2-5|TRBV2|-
TGTGCCAGCAGGGGTAGCGGACAAGAGACCCAGTACTTC
CASRGSGQETQYF
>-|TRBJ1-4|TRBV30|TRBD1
TGTGCCTGGAGGAGGACAGGGGGCCATAAAACAACTAATGAAAAACTGTTTTTT
CAWRRTGGHKTTNEKLFF
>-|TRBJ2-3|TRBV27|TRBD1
TGTGCCAGCAGTTTATACGGGACAGGGGTAGGTCTTAGGACAGATACGCAGTATTTT
CASSLYGTGVGLRTDTQYF
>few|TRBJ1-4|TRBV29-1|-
TGCGGCTTCCGGGGGGCAACAACTAATGAAAAACTGTTTTTT
CGFRGATTNEKLFF
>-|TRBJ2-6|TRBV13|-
TGTGCCAGCAGCCTCCTCCGGGAGAGGCCTGGGGCCAACGTCCTGACTTTC
CASSLLRERPGANVLTF
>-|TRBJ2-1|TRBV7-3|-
TGTGCCAGCAGCCAAGGAGTCGGAAATGAGCAGTTCTTC
CASSQGVGNEQFF
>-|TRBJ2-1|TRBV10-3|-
TGTGCCATCAGTTATCCAATGAGTAGCGGAGACTACAATGAGCAGTTCTTC
CAISYPMSSGDYNEQFF
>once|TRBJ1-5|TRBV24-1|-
TGTGCCACCAGTGACCACCGACAGGGCAATCAGCCCCAGCATTTT
CATSDHRQGNQPQHF
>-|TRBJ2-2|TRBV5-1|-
TGCGCCAGCAGCTTTCTAGCAAACACCGGGGAGCTGTTTTTT
CASSFLANTGELFF
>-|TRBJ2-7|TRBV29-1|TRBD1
TGCAGCGCCGGTACCCACAGGGGAATCACCTACGAGCAGTACTTC
CSAGTHRGITYEQYF
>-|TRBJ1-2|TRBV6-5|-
TGTGCCAGCAGGTTCGACAGGACTGAAAACTATGGCTACACCTTC
CASRFDRTENYGYTF
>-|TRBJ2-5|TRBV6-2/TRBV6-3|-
TGTGCCAGCAGTTACCTAGGCACCCAGTACTTC
CASSYLGTQYF
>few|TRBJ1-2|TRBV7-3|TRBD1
TGTGCCAGCAGCCCCGGACAGGGAAATAACTATGGCTACACCTTC
CASSPGQGNNYGYTF
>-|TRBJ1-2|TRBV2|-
TGTGCCAGCAGTCGTCAGACAGGCTCCTATGGCTACACCTTC
CASSRQTGSYGYTF
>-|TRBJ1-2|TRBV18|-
TGTGCCAGCTCACCAACGGACACGGTCTATGGCTACACCTTC
CASSPTDTVYGYTF
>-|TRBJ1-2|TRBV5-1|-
TGCGCCAGCAGCTTGGCCTTTGGGGGACTCGGCTATGGCTACACCTTC
CASSLAFGGLGYGYTF
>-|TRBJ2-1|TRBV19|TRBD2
TGTGCCAGTAGTTCCTGGACTAGCGCGAATTACAATGAGCAGTTCTTC
CASSSWTSANYNEQFF
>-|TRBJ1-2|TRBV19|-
TGTGCCAGTAGTACACAGGCCCCCTATGGCTACACCTTC
CASSTQAPYGYTF
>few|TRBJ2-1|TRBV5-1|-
TGCGCCAGCAGCTGGGGCATTGGAGGGGCCCCGGGATACAATGAGCAGTTCTTC
CASSWGIGGAPGYNEQFF